The 18 T cell receptor beta chains in this list originate from one sample, sequenced in a study of CD8+CD57+ T cells in acquired aplastic anemia. TCR beta VDJ and CDR3 were profiled, and genomic DNA was the template. TCRdb passed the reads through MiXCR, listing each CDR3 protein once. Here the sample spans around 250,000 distinct CDR3 sequences, 45% to 70% being singletons. The sequencing sample was made of sorted CD4+, CD8+, or CD8+CD57+ T cells (not recorded which) from PBMCs. All receptors derive from a human donor with severe aplastic anemia or a healthy control (not recorded which).

The chain is built from TRBV6-2 or TRBV6-3 and TRBJ2-2; no clear D. There are 14 residues in the CDR3. CDR1 is MNHEY and CDR2 is SVGEGT in the germline V gene. Trimming shortened V by 4 bases and J by 4 bases, and 10 bases separated the two germline ends. CDR3 residues: CASSFLTSTGELFF. The DNA for the CDR3 is TGTGCCAGCAGTTTCCTTACGAGCACCGGGGAGCTGTTTTTT.

This clonotype was recorded at least ten times. This rearrangement joins TRBV5-8 to TRBJ2-3; 7 bases fit TRBD2. The CDR3 has 17 amino acids. V lost 0 bases, J lost 0 bases, and 7 bases stayed unmatched. Looked up from germline, CDR1 is SGHTS and CDR2 is YDEGEE. The CDR3 sequence: CASSLAGAGYSTDTQYF. The CDR3 DNA reads as TGTGCCAGCAGCTTGGCTGGAGCGGGGTATAGCACAGATACGCAGTATTTT.

This clonotype was counted between two and nine times. The chain couples TRBV10-2 to TRBJ1-2; TRBD1 agrees at 7 bases. After removal of 6 bases from V and 3 bases from J, the junction contained 4 bases not matched to a gene. CDR1 and CDR2 (germline): WSHSY, SAAADI. The CDR3 length is 13 residues. CDR3 bases: TGCGCCAGCAGGAGGGACAGAGACTATGGCTACACCTTC. Its protein product is CASRRDRDYGYTF.

The sample holds a few counts of this clonotype. The chain couples TRBV7-2 to TRBJ2-5; possible D gene TRBD2, 7 bases. This CDR3 contains 18 residues. With 5 bases removed from V and 5 bases from J, the gap between germline ends came to 27 bases. CDR1 is SGHTA and CDR2 is FQGNSA in the germline V gene. The CDR3 coding sequence is TGTGCCAGCAGCCGTTTGGCAGGTTTCGCGGGGGCCGGTGAGACCCAGTACTTC. Protein: CASSRLAGFAGAGETQYF.

This clonotype was detected ten times or more. The CDR3 coding sequence is TGTGCCATCAGTGCACGGGACTTCGGGGAGACCCAGTACTTC. It specifies CAISARDFGETQYF. The chain uses TRBV10-3 and TRBJ2-5, with D possibly being TRBD2 (6 bases). V was shortened by 4 bases and J by 5 bases, with 14 bases between the two germline ends. The germline V gene encodes CDR1 ENHRY and CDR2 SYGVKD. This CDR3 region has 14 residues.

The rearrangement uses TRBV20-1 and TRBJ2-2, with 10 bases that match TRBD2. V trimming: 5 bases; J trimming: 7 bases; junction bases outside the gene matches: 7. From germline, CDR1 is DFQATT and CDR2 SNEGSKA (reference sequence). This CDR3 is 14 amino acids long. The DNA of the CDR3 is TGCAGTGCTCCAAACCTAGCGGGGGTCGGGGAGCTGTTTTTT. This gives the protein CSAPNLAGVGELFF.

Note on this clonotype: Mismatch with germline at one junction end may stem from a read error. J is TRBJ1-2 and V is TRBV12-3 or TRBV12-4, with D possibly TRBD1 on 6 matching bases. This CDR3 has 15 residues. This CDR3 is CAISETGAPNYGYTF. The DNA of the CDR3 is TGTGCCATCAGTGAGACAGGCGCTCCTAACTATGGCTACACCTTC.

The chain is built from TRBV19 and TRBJ2-7; TRBD1 agrees at 8 bases. The CDR3 loop spans 14 amino acids. Germline V gene lookup returns CDR1 LNHDA and CDR2 SQIVND (reference sequence). J was trimmed by 4 bases and V by 5 bases; bases with no gene match: 7. This CDR3 reads CASSHRDRNYEQYF. CDR3 DNA: TGTGCCAGTAGTCACCGGGACAGGAATTACGAGCAGTACTTC. Looking up the rest from reference TRBV19 and TRBJ2-7 gives the full variable domain: DGGITQSPKYLFRKEGQNVTLSCEQNLNHDAMYWYRQDPGQGLRLIYYSQIVNDFQKGDIAEGYSVSREKKESFPLTVTSAQKNPTAFYLCASSHRDRNYEQYFGPGTRLTVT.

The rearrangement uses TRBV11-3 and TRBJ2-5, with TRBD1 as a possible D gene (5 bases). V gave up 0 bases and J gave up 6 bases, with 11 bases separating them. This CDR3 has 14 amino acids. CDR1 and CDR2 from the germline V gene are SGHNT and YENEEA. This CDR3 is CASSLDGPGKTQYF. The DNA for the CDR3 is TGTGCCAGCAGCTTAGATGGCCCAGGGAAGACCCAGTACTTC.

Concerning this clonotype itself: One junction end disagrees with the germline gene, perhaps due to a read error. The chain joins TRBV7-9 to TRBJ2-1; TRBD1 matches 12 bases. CDR1 and CDR2 from the germline V gene are SEHNR and FQNEAQ (reference sequence). The length of the CDR3 is 15 residues. The CDR3 protein is CASSYQGQGANEQFF. DNA for the CDR3: TGTGCCAGCAGCTATCAGGGACAGGGGGCCAATGAACAGTTCTTC.

In this sample, this clonotype turned up many times. The J gene is TRBJ2-4, the V gene TRBV20-1; a possible D gene is TRBD2 (5 bases). This CDR3 region has 11 residues. Trimming left V 6 bases short and J 3 bases short, with 6 bases between. CDR1 is DFQATT and CDR2 is SNEGSKA in the germline V gene (reference sequence). For the CDR3, the DNA is TGCAGTGCCGGACTCAAAAACATTCAGTACTTC. Protein: CSAGLKNIQYF.

The chain couples TRBV20-1 to TRBJ1-6, with D possibly matching TRBD1 (6 bases). From germline, CDR1 is DFQATT and CDR2 SNEGSKA (reference sequence). CDR3 length equals 13 residues. V was trimmed by 4 bases and J by 13 bases, leaving 17 bases between them. CDR3 protein: CSAIGQMNQPLHF. For the CDR3, the DNA is TGCAGTGCTATAGGACAGATGAATCAGCCCCTCCACTTT.

This chain links TRBV18 with TRBJ1-1; D remains unclear. The CDR3 is 13 residues long. Germline CDR1 is KGHSH and CDR2 is LQKENI. With 6 bases removed from V and 4 bases from J, the gap between germline ends came to 12 bases. The CDR3 protein is CASSRTTGTEAFF. CDR3 in DNA: TGTGCCAGCTCTCGTACAACGGGCACTGAAGCTTTCTTT. Full variable domain (outside the CDR3, taken from reference TRBV18 and TRBJ1-1): NAGVMQNPRHLVRRRGQEARLRCSPMKGHSHVYWYRQLPEEGLKFMVYLQKENIIDESGMPKERFSAEFPKEGPSILRIQQVVRGDSAAYFCASSRTTGTEAFFGQGTRLTVV.

Notes on this clonotype: It is likely a read error, because the conserved phenylalanine at the end of the CDR3 is missing. The chain couples TRBV9 to TRBJ1-5, with D hard to call. V gave up 4 bases and J gave up 7 bases, with 15 bases separating them. CDR3 length: 14 residues. Germline loops: CDR1 SGDLS, CDR2 YYNGEE. The CDR3 nucleotides are TGTGCCAGCAGCCCCCCCGGGGTAGCACAGCCCCAGCATATT. Its translation: CASSPPGVAQPQHI.

V usage is TRBV30 and J usage is TRBJ2-1; a weak D match, TRBD1 (6 bases). V lost 5 bases and J lost 0, with 20 bases in between. From germline, CDR1 is GTSNPN and CDR2 SVGIG (reference sequence). The CDR3 sequence is 17 residues long. CDR3 region: CAWATGRSKSSYNEQFF. The CDR3 coding sequence is TGTGCCTGGGCGACAGGACGCAGCAAGAGCTCCTACAATGAGCAGTTCTTC.

In its sample, this clonotype was seen a few times. The chain links TRBV9 to TRBJ2-6; D is possibly TRBD2 (7 bases). The CDR3 is 20 residues long. In germline, CDR1 is SGDLS, CDR2 YYNGEE. Trimming took 2 bases from V and 0 from J, leaving 21 bases between them. The CDR3 sequence is CASSVWEGWGANSGANVLTF. CDR3 coding DNA: TGTGCCAGCAGCGTTTGGGAGGGATGGGGGGCTAACTCTGGGGCCAACGTCCTGACTTTC.

The chain has TRBV10-1 and TRBJ1-3; a weak D match, TRBD1 (6 bases). V was pared by 5 bases and J by 0 bases, with 14 bases between. CDR3 length equals 16 residues. CDR1 is WNHNN, CDR2 SYGVQD, per germline (reference sequence). The CDR3 bases are TGCGCCAGCAGTCCGGGACAAACATCCTCTGGAAACACCATATATTTT. Its translation: CASSPGQTSSGNTIYF.

The chain employs TRBV12-3 or TRBV12-4 and TRBJ2-7, with D unclear. The CDR3 runs to 11 residues. Trimming removed 10 bases from V and 2 bases from J, with 9 bases in between. The CDR3 spells CATATPYEQYF. CDR3 coding DNA: TGTGCCACCGCGACTCCCTACGAGCAGTACTTC.